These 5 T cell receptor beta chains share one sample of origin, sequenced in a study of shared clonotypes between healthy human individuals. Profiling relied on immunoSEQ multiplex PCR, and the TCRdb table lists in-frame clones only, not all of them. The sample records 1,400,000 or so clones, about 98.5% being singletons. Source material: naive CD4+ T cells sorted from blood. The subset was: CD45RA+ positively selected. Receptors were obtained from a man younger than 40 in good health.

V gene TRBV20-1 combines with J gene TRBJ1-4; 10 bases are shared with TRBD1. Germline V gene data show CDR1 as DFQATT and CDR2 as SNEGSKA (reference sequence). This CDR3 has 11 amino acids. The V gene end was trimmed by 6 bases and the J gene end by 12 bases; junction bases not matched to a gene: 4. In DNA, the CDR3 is TGCAGTGCCGGACAGGGGGTTCAACTGTTTTTT. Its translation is CSAGQGVQLFF.

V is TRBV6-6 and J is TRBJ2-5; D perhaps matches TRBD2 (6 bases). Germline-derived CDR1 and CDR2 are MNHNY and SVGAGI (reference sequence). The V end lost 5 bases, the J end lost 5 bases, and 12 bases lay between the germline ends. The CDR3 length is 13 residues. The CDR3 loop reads CASSGRDGETQYF. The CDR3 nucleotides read TGTGCCAGCAGTGGGCGGGACGGGGAGACCCAGTACTTC.

The CDR3 coding sequence is TGTGCCATCAGTGGGACAGGGGGAGGCTACACCTTC. Amino acids: CAISGTGGGYTF. The chain has TRBV10-3 and TRBJ1-2; 10 nucleotides line up with TRBD1. In germline, CDR1 is ENHRY, CDR2 SYGVKD. The V gene end was trimmed by 4 bases and the J gene end by 8 bases; junction bases not matched to a gene: 1. The CDR3 is 12 residues long.

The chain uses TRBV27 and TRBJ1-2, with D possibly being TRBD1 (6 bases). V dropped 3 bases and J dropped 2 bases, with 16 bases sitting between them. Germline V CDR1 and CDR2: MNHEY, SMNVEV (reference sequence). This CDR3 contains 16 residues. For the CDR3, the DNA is TGTGCCAGCAGTTTCGGCCAGGGGTTACCCAACTATGGCTACACCTTC. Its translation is CASSFGQGLPNYGYTF.

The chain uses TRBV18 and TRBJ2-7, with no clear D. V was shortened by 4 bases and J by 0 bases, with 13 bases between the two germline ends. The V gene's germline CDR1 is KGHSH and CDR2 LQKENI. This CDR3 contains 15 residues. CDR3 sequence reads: CASSQGSGPSYEQYF. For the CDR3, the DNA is TGTGCCAGCTCACAGGGCTCCGGGCCCTCCTACGAGCAGTACTTC.